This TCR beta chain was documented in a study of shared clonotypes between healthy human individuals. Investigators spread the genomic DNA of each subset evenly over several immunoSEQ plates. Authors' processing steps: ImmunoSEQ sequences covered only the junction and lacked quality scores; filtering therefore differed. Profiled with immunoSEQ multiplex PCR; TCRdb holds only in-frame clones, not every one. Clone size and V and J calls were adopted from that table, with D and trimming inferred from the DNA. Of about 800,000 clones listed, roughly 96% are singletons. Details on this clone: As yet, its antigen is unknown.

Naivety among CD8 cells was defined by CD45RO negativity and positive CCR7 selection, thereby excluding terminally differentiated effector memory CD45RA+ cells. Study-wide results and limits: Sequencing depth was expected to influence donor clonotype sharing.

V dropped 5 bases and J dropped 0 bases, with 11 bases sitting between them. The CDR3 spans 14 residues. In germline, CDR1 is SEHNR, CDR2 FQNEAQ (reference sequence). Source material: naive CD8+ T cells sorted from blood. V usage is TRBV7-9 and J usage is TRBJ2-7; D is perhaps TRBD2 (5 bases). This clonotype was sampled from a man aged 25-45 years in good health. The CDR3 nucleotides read TGTGCCAGCAGCATGACTATAAGCTCCTACGAGCAGTACTTC. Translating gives CASSMTISSYEQYF.